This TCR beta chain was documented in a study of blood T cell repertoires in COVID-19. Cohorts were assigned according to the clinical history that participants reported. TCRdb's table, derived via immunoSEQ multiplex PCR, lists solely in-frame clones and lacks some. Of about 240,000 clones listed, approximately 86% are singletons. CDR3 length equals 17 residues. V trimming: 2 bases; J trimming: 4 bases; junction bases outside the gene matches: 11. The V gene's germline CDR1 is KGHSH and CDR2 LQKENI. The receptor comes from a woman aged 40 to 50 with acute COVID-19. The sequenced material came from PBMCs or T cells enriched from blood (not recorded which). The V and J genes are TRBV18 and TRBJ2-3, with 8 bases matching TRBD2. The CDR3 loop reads CASSPKLAGGWSDTQYF. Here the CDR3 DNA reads TGTGCCAGCTCACCAAAGCTGGCGGGAGGATGGTCAGATACGCAGTATTTT.